Described below is a single TCR beta chain sequence and its context. With only one base between it and a far larger clone, this is likely a read error. In this CDR3 the conserved last residue, phenylalanine or tryptophan, is missing, so a read error is likely. This entry comes from a study of regulatory T cells in long-lasting Graves disease. Both iRepertoire HTBI primers and Arm-PCR of CDR3 regions were used to build the TCR beta libraries. Original processing notes: Sample data revealed about 62 TRBV and 14 TRBJ segments. TCRdb passed the multiplex PCR reads through MiXCR, listing each CDR3 protein once. These V and J calls rely on TCRdb rather than the paper's analysis. The sample consists of about 540,000 distinct CDR3 sequences, about 13% of them appearing once. This CDR3 has 16 amino acids. Per germline, CDR1 SNHLY and CDR2 FYNNEI. Time point here: newly diagnosed GD, antithyroid drugs for less than 3 months. From RNA extracted from PBMCs, the TCR library was made.

The sample was also linked to a second study, of T cells in Graves' hyperthyroidism and ophthalmopathy. That study reports: Blood held most thyroid clonotypes expanded above 0.001 frequency.

The specimen comprised peripheral blood mononuclear cells (PBMCs), sampled at new diagnosis, from a patient treated with antithyroid drugs. The V gene is TRBV2, the J gene TRBJ2-1; the match to TRBD2 covers 10 bases. The DNA end lines up better with TRBJ2-5; the J call may be wrong. This clonotype originated in a man younger than 45 with Graves disease. In DNA form, the CDR3 reads TGTGCCAGCAGCGACCGACTAGCGGGTCCAGTGGAGACCCAGTACCTC. Translated, it gives CASSDRLAGPVETQYL.